A single sample gave rise to the 9 T cell receptor beta chains below, sequenced in a study of blood T cell repertoires in COVID-19. Profiling relied on immunoSEQ multiplex PCR, and the TCRdb table lists in-frame clones only, not all of them. Among 140,000 to 150,000 clones listed, around 89% were seen once. The sample consisted of peripheral blood. These receptors were taken from a human donor with COVID-19, enrolled during active disease. The donor label of this sample is uncertain.

The gene calls are TRBV6-5 and TRBJ2-1; possibly TRBD1 for D (6 bases). Germline V CDR1 and CDR2: MNHEY, SVGAGI. The CDR3 contains 15 residues. V shed 9 bases and J shed 6 bases, with 21 bases lying between them. CDR3 protein: CASRPTGPITNEQFF. CDR3 sequence (DNA): TGTGCCAGTAGACCGACAGGCCCTATCACCAATGAGCAGTTCTTC.

In its sample, this clone was seen a few times. The rearrangement joins TRBV21-1 to TRBJ2-7; the table assigns TRBD1, which was not confirmed against the DNA. TRBV21-1 has pseudogene status. CDR3 length: 14 residues. The DNA for the CDR3 is TGTGCCAGCAGGGGGGTGACAGGGTTTACCGAGCAGTACTTC. This gives the protein CASRGVTGFTEQYF.

The genes are TRBV7-6 and TRBJ1-1; D not certain. Per germline, CDR1 SGHVS and CDR2 FNYEAQ. V gave up 1 base and J gave up 7 bases, with 16 bases separating them. The CDR3 runs to 15 residues. CDR3 in amino acids: CASSLVDETSGEAFF. The CDR3 DNA reads TGTGCCAGCAGCTTAGTCGACGAAACGTCGGGTGAAGCTTTCTTT.

The V call is TRBV29-1, the J call TRBJ1-2; TRBD1 matches 8 bases. The CDR3 loop spans 12 amino acids. V gave up 6 bases and J gave up 10 bases; unmatched junction bases: 10. Germline-derived CDR1 and CDR2 are SQVTM and ANQGSEA. The DNA for the CDR3 is TGCAGCGTCGAAAGGACAGGGCCTTTCTACACCTTC. This gives the protein CSVERTGPFYTF.

The J gene is TRBJ2-3, the V gene TRBV7-6; D gene ambiguous. The CDR3 covers 15 residues. V lost 4 bases and J lost 6, with 17 bases in between. Germline V gives CDR1 SGHVS, CDR2 FNYEAQ. The CDR3 nucleotides are TGTGCCAGCAGCTCCGTAGCCACCCCGCTTGATACGCAGTATTTT. It encodes CASSSVATPLDTQYF.

The chain carries TRBV5-4 and TRBJ2-7; unclear D gene. Germline loops: CDR1 SGHNT, CDR2 YYREEE (reference sequence). The CDR3 is 13 residues long. V was pared by 1 base and J by 2 bases, with 7 bases between. The CDR3 nucleotides are TGTGCCAGCAGCTTGCCGAGCACCTACGAGCAGTACTTC. Residues: CASSLPSTYEQYF.

The V and J genes are TRBV5-4 and TRBJ1-5; D call uncertain. The V and J ends lost 4 bases and 6 bases respectively, with 8 bases between them. The CDR3 is 12 amino acids. CDR1 and CDR2 (germline): SGHNT, YYREEE (reference sequence). CDR3: CASSAGGQPQHF. In nucleotides, the CDR3 is TGTGCCAGCAGCGCCGGAGGTCAGCCCCAGCATTTT.

The V call is TRBV5-1, the J call TRBJ2-7; a possible D gene is TRBD1 (6 bases). Germline CDR1 is SGHRS and CDR2 is YFSETQ. V lost 3 bases and J 7 bases, leaving 20 bases between the germline ends. CDR3 size: 15 residues. CDR3 loop: CASSSHDRTYGEQYF. In nucleotides, the CDR3 is TGCGCCAGCAGCTCCCACGACAGGACGTACGGGGAGCAGTACTTC.

This clone was detected only a few times. The CDR3 sequence is CASSLSDRGVYGYTF. The DNA for the CDR3 is TGTGCCAGCAGTTTATCCGACAGGGGGGTCTATGGCTACACCTTC. The chain uses TRBV28 and TRBJ1-2; 9 nucleotides match TRBD1. This CDR3 spans 15 amino acids. CDR1 and CDR2 (germline): MDHEN, SYDVKM. V shed 1 base and J 4 bases; nucleotides not matched to a gene: 4.